Listed here are 19 T cell receptor beta chains from one sample, sequenced in a study of radiation and T cells in renal cell carcinoma. Time point reported: baseline pretreatment blood. The treatment here: 15 Gy SBRT to primary tumor, nephrectomy 4 weeks later. The data were produced by immunoSEQ multiplex PCR, yet TCRdb's version contains in-frame clones alone and is incomplete. Of tens of thousands of clones listed, roughly four fifths were seen once; the top ten hold 5% to 6.5%. Here the sequenced sample was blood, taken from a patient whose treatment included radiotherapy and nephrectomy. The receptors come from a man in his 60s with renal cell carcinoma.

The chain employs TRBV6-5 and TRBJ1-2; D unresolved. Germline-derived CDR1 and CDR2 are MNHEY and SVGAGI. Trimming took 4 bases from V and 6 from J, leaving 12 bases between them. CDR3 length equals 13 residues. As DNA, the CDR3 is TGTGCCAGCAGTTGGGGAGGTTCGGATGGCTACACCTTC. It yields the protein CASSWGGSDGYTF.

CDR3 sequence: CASSPKGPGLGYEQYF. The CDR3 DNA is TGTGCCAGCTCACCAAAGGGACCCGGGTTAGGGTACGAGCAGTACTTC. This sequence joins TRBV18 and TRBJ2-7, with D perhaps TRBD1 or TRBD2 (5 bases each). The V gene's germline CDR1 is KGHSH and CDR2 LQKENI. This CDR3 is 16 amino acids long. Between the trimmed V and J ends, which lost 2 bases and 4 bases, there was a span of 18 bases.

The chain joins TRBV4-1 to TRBJ2-2; 9 positions agree with TRBD1. Trimming at V came to 4 bases and at J to 0 bases, leaving 3 bases not matched to a gene. The CDR3 spans 16 residues. Germline loops: CDR1 MGHRA, CDR2 YSYEKL. CDR3 sequence (DNA): TGCGCCAGCAGCCCCCGGACAGGGGCGAACACCGGGGAGCTGTTTTTT. This gives the protein CASSPRTGANTGELFF.

This sequence joins TRBV19 and TRBJ2-5; 12 bases fit TRBD1. CDR1 and CDR2 (germline): LNHDA, SQIVND (reference sequence). V shed 6 bases, J shed 5 bases, and the junction held 10 bases outside the gene matches. The CDR3 loop spans 16 amino acids. This chain's CDR3 is CASSDPGQGAAETQYF. DNA of the CDR3: TGTGCCAGTAGCGATCCGGGACAGGGGGCGGCCGAGACCCAGTACTTC.

This clone was picked up one time. This chain uses TRBV5-1 with TRBJ2-7; tentatively, D is TRBD1 or TRBD2 (5 bases each). CDR1 and CDR2 from the germline V gene are SGHRS and YFSETQ. With 3 bases removed from V and 0 bases from J, the gap between germline ends came to 16 bases. The CDR3 contains 16 residues. CDR3 sequence reads: CASSSPMRGGSYEQYF. CDR3 DNA: TGCGCCAGCAGCTCCCCTATGAGGGGCGGCTCCTACGAGCAGTACTTC.

The genes are TRBV7-3 and TRBJ2-7, with 10 bases lining up with TRBD1. The CDR3 contains 14 residues. Trimming at V came to 5 bases and at J to 2 bases, leaving 3 bases not matched to a gene. Germline V lookup: CDR1 SGHTA, CDR2 FQGTGA. This chain's CDR3 is CASSTGQGAYEQYF. The CDR3, as DNA: TGTGCCAGCAGCACCGGACAGGGGGCCTACGAGCAGTACTTC. Drawing the rest from reference TRBV7-3 and TRBJ2-7, the complete variable domain is GAGVSQTPSNKVTEKGKYVELRCDPISGHTALYWYRQSLGQGPEFLIYFQGTGAADDSGLPNDRFFAVRPEGSVSTLKIQRTERGDSAVYLCASSTGQGAYEQYFGPGTRLTVT.

The chain is built from TRBV19 and TRBJ2-5, with D perhaps matching TRBD1 or TRBD2 (6 bases each). Trimming cost V 3 bases and J 5 bases, with 16 bases left between them. From germline, CDR1 is LNHDA and CDR2 SQIVND (reference sequence). The length of the CDR3 is 15 residues. CDR3 bases: TGTGCCAGTAGTATCCAACGGGGGCAGGGGGAGACCCAGTACTTC. Translating gives CASSIQRGQGETQYF. Looking up the rest from reference TRBV19 and TRBJ2-5 gives the full variable domain: DGGITQSPKYLFRKEGQNVTLSCEQNLNHDAMYWYRQDPGQGLRLIYYSQIVNDFQKGDIAEGYSVSREKKESFPLTVTSAQKNPTAFYLCASSIQRGQGETQYFGPGTRLLVL.

This chain joins TRBV19 and TRBJ1-5; D unclear. CDR1 and CDR2 (germline): LNHDA, SQIVND (reference sequence). The length of the CDR3 is 14 residues. V lost 5 bases and J 0 bases, leaving 8 bases between the germline ends. The chain's CDR3 is CASSLADSNQPQHF. Written as DNA, the CDR3 is TGTGCCAGTAGTTTGGCAGATAGCAATCAGCCCCAGCATTTT.

The genes are TRBV19 and TRBJ1-5; D is ambiguous. Between the trimmed V and J ends, which lost 2 bases and 4 bases, there was a span of 12 bases. Germline assignment: CDR1 LNHDA and CDR2 SQIVND (reference sequence). The CDR3 has 15 amino acids. The CDR3 sequence is CASSIIARLNQPQHF. CDR3 nucleotides: TGTGCCAGTAGTATAATAGCCAGGTTGAATCAGCCCCAGCATTTT.

The rearrangement uses TRBV19 and TRBJ1-4; 7 bases match TRBD1. The CDR3 is 14 residues long. The V gene's germline CDR1 is LNHDA and CDR2 SQIVND (reference sequence). V shed 5 bases, J shed 3 bases, and the junction held 3 bases outside the gene matches. CDR3 in amino acids: CASSAGTANEKLFF. The DNA of the CDR3 is TGTGCCAGTAGTGCCGGGACAGCTAATGAAAAACTGTTTTTT.

This clone is a singleton in its sample. The genes are TRBV27 and TRBJ2-1, with 12 bases that match TRBD2. The CDR3 runs 17 residues. Germline-derived CDR1 and CDR2 are MNHEY and SMNVEV (reference sequence). V gave up 2 bases and J gave up 4 bases; unmatched junction bases: 6. CDR3 in amino acids: CASSLPSGRVDYNEQFF. The CDR3 coding sequence is TGTGCCAGCAGTTTACCTAGCGGGAGGGTCGATTACAATGAGCAGTTCTTC.

The chain joins TRBV11-2 to TRBJ1-1, with a possible D match to TRBD1 (6 bases). CDR1 SGHAT and CDR2 FQNNGV come from the germline V gene. V was trimmed by 6 bases and J by 0 bases, leaving 14 bases between them. The CDR3 is made up of 15 amino acids. The CDR3 DNA sequence: TGTGCCAGCAGTCGAGAAGGGGGGGTGAACACTGAAGCTTTCTTT. Translated: CASSREGGVNTEAFF.

This rearrangement joins TRBV7-2 to TRBJ2-1, with 10 bases identical to TRBD2. Looked up from germline, CDR1 is SGHTA and CDR2 is FQGNSA. The CDR3 is made up of 16 amino acids. Trimming took 5 bases from V and 2 from J; bases not matched to a gene: 6. CDR3 amino acids: CASSTGLAVTYNEQFF. CDR3 coding DNA: TGTGCCAGCAGCACCGGACTAGCGGTTACCTACAATGAGCAGTTCTTC. Looking up the rest from reference TRBV7-2 and TRBJ2-1 gives the full variable domain: GAGVSQSPSNKVTEKGKDVELRCDPISGHTALYWYRQSLGQGLEFLIYFQGNSAPDKSGLPSDRFSAERTGGSVSTLTIQRTQQEDSAVYLCASSTGLAVTYNEQFFGPGTRLTVL.

V is TRBV9 and J is TRBJ2-1; D gene unclear. Germline CDR1 SGDLS, CDR2 YYNGEE. The V gene lost 0 bases and the J gene lost 8 bases, with 3 bases spanning the gap. The CDR3 loop spans 11 amino acids. CDR3 DNA sequence: TGTGCCAGCAGCGTAGACGATGAGCAGTTCTTC. It specifies CASSVDDEQFF.

V usage is TRBV27 and J usage is TRBJ2-2; D perhaps matches TRBD1 (6 bases). Germline CDR1 and CDR2: MNHEY and SMNVEV (reference sequence). The germline V and J ends were trimmed by 2 bases and 7 bases, with 8 bases remaining between them. This CDR3 region has 13 residues. For the CDR3, the DNA is TGTGCCAGCAGTTTACAGGGGATCGGGGAGCTGTTTTTT. Amino acids: CASSLQGIGELFF.

This clone was seen a few times. This rearrangement joins TRBV5-1 to TRBJ2-7; possible D gene TRBD2, 7 bases. V was pared by 5 bases and J by 2 bases, with 17 bases between. Per the germline V gene, CDR1 is SGHRS and CDR2 is YFSETQ. This CDR3 comprises 15 residues. The DNA for the CDR3 is TGCGCCAGCAGTCTTTCGGGGGGCAATACCTACGAGCAGTACTTC. Translation gives CASSLSGGNTYEQYF.

The chain has TRBV5-1 and TRBJ1-1; a weak D match, TRBD1 (5 bases). The germline CDR1 and CDR2 sequences are SGHRS and YFSETQ. This CDR3 is 13 amino acids long. V lost 3 bases to trimming and J lost 3 bases, with 9 bases between them. The CDR3 spells CASSSQTDTEAFF. For the CDR3, the DNA is TGCGCCAGCAGCTCTCAGACAGACACTGAAGCTTTCTTT.

The rearrangement uses TRBV5-1 and TRBJ1-2; D gene uncertain. CDR3 length: 14 residues. Trimming removed 4 bases from V and 4 bases from J, with 14 bases in between. Germline V gene sequence: CDR1 SGHRS, CDR2 YFSETQ. In DNA form, the CDR3 reads TGCGCCAGCAGCCCGACACGGGCGAGCTATGGCTACACCTTC. It specifies CASSPTRASYGYTF.

The chain combines TRBV28 with TRBJ1-2; TRBD1 matches at 8 bases. The CDR3 covers 13 residues. Germline V gives CDR1 MDHEN, CDR2 SYDVKM. V was clipped by 3 bases and J by 6 bases; unmatched bases: 3. The CDR3: CASSFQDRDGYTF. The CDR3 DNA sequence: TGTGCCAGCAGTTTTCAGGACAGGGATGGCTACACCTTC.